The source of this T cell receptor beta chain is a study of control samples from healthy donors and cancer patients. This clone has just one count. V was shortened by 3 bases and J by 2 bases, with 11 bases between the two germline ends. Germline CDR1 is LNHNV and CDR2 is YYDKDF (reference sequence). This CDR3 comprises 14 residues. Produced via immunoSEQ multiplex PCR; TCRdb's table is partial and in-frame only. The table shows 120,000 or so clones, with more than 75% occurring only once. The specimen sequenced was blood. The clonotype comes from a man between 60 and 70 years old in good health. V gene TRBV15 combines with J gene TRBJ2-7, with TRBD1 as a possible D gene (6 bases). Here the CDR3 reads CATSSTGTTYEQYF. The CDR3 region has the DNA TGTGCCACCAGCAGCACCGGGACAACCTACGAGCAGTACTTC.